The 22 T cell receptor beta chains listed next were all sequenced from one sample in a study of blood T cell repertoires in COVID-19. This table comes from immunoSEQ multiplex PCR, and its TCRdb copy is limited to in-frame clones, with some not included. The profile covers around 340,000 clones, with 65% to 90% appearing a single time and 7.1% taken by the ten largest. Sequenced: peripheral blood. These receptors were taken from a woman in her fifties or sixties with COVID-19, enrolled during active disease.

Details on this clone: This sample also contains other DNA sequences that code for the same CDR3. V is TRBV12-3 or TRBV12-4 and J is TRBJ1-1, with TRBD1 as a possible D gene (5 bases). CDR3 length: 13 amino acids. V was clipped by 3 bases and J by 5 bases, with 10 bases between them. The CDR3 here is CASSFTGGTEAFF. The CDR3 DNA follows: TGTGCCAGCAGTTTTACCGGGGGGACTGAAGCTTTCTTT.

In nucleotides, the CDR3 is TGTGCCTGGAGTGTACTGGCGGGGGTCACAGATACGCAGTATTTT. This translates into CAWSVLAGVTDTQYF. This chain uses TRBV30 with TRBJ2-3; 7 bases match TRBD2. The CDR3 sequence is 15 residues long. Germline lookup yields CDR1 GTSNPN and CDR2 SVGIG (reference sequence). The ends lost 0 bases at V and 2 bases at J; junction bases unmatched: 5.

This clone was seen once. This chain joins TRBV6-4 and TRBJ1-1; 9 nucleotides line up with TRBD1. V shed 6 bases, J shed 4 bases, and the junction held 9 bases outside the gene matches. Germline values: CDR1 MRHNA, CDR2 SNTAGT. This CDR3 comprises 15 residues. CDR3 sequence reads: CASRQQGALGTEAFF. The CDR3 DNA is TGTGCCAGCAGACAACAGGGGGCGCTGGGCACTGAAGCTTTCTTT.

The gene calls are TRBV14 and TRBJ2-1; D possibly corresponds to TRBD2 (5 bases). The CDR3 consists of 12 residues. Trimming took 2 bases from V and 14 from J, leaving 13 bases between them. Germline-derived CDR1 and CDR2 are SGHDN and FVKESK. The CDR3 protein is CASSQILGPKFF. The CDR3 bases are TGTGCCAGCAGCCAAATACTAGGTCCGAAGTTCTTC.

The J gene is TRBJ2-3, the V gene TRBV10-1; 11 nucleotides agree with TRBD1. V lost 2 bases, J lost 4 bases, and 8 bases stayed unmatched. CDR1 and CDR2 (germline): WNHNN, SYGVQD (reference sequence). CDR3 length equals 17 residues. In nucleotides, the CDR3 is TGCGCCAGCAGTGAGACTCTCGGACAGGGGGCCGCAGATACGCAGTATTTT. Protein sequence: CASSETLGQGAADTQYF.

The gene calls are TRBV25-1 and TRBJ1-2; D not resolved. V gave up 6 bases and J gave up 9 bases, with 20 bases separating them. The V gene's germline CDR1 is MGHDK and CDR2 SYGVNS. This CDR3 is 14 amino acids long. Here the CDR3 reads CASSTGPFPGSYTF. The DNA for the CDR3 is TGTGCCAGCAGCACCGGCCCCTTTCCGGGAAGCTACACCTTC.

The V and J genes are TRBV4-1 and TRBJ2-7; 9 bases align to TRBD1. The CDR3 has 17 amino acids. After removal of 0 bases from V and 7 bases from J, the junction contained 13 bases not matched to a gene. Germline V gives CDR1 MGHRA, CDR2 YSYEKL. The CDR3 nucleotides are TGCGCCAGCAGCCAAGACCCCCCCGGACAGGGGTTATGGGAGCAGTACTTC. This encodes CASSQDPPGQGLWEQYF.

This chain uses TRBV7-7 with TRBJ2-1, with 10 nucleotides matching TRBD2. V shed 5 bases, J shed 5 bases, and the junction held 3 bases outside the gene matches. The CDR3 covers 14 residues. Germline V gene data show CDR1 as SSHAT and CDR2 as FNYEAQ (reference sequence). CDR3 bases: TGTGCCAGCAGCCGCGGACTAGCGGACAATGAGCAGTTCTTC. This sequence encodes CASSRGLADNEQFF.

V usage is TRBV5-4 and J usage is TRBJ1-1; D may be TRBD1 (6 bases). V shed 0 bases and J shed 1 base, with 10 bases lying between them. This CDR3 region has 15 residues. Germline V gene lookup returns CDR1 SGHNT and CDR2 YYREEE (reference sequence). CDR3 coding DNA: TGTGCCAGCAGCTTGGCACAGGGTGCGAACACTGAAGCTTTCTTT. Its protein is CASSLAQGANTEAFF.

The chain has TRBV4-3 and TRBJ2-1; D is undetermined. The CDR3 length is 14 residues. The germline CDR1 and CDR2 sequences are LGHNA and YSLEER. V gave up 0 bases and J gave up 4 bases, with 7 bases separating them. CDR3 DNA sequence: TGCGCCAGCAGCCAAGATCGCGGATACAATGAGCAGTTCTTC. Amino acids: CASSQDRGYNEQFF.

This clone was detected only once. This rearrangement joins TRBV5-4 to TRBJ2-7; 9 positions agree with TRBD2. The germline V gene encodes CDR1 SGHNT and CDR2 YYREEE (reference sequence). V gave up 0 bases and J gave up 6 bases; unmatched junction bases: 7. CDR3 length: 15 amino acids. In DNA, the CDR3 is TGTGCCAGCAGCTTGGCTGGCGGGGGGGCCGCCGAGCAGTACTTC. It translates to CASSLAGGGAAEQYF.

The chain joins TRBV3-1 (or the pseudogene TRBV3-2) to TRBJ2-3, with 8 nucleotides matching TRBD2. The germline V gene encodes CDR1 LGHDT and CDR2 YNNKEL (reference sequence). V was clipped by 0 bases and J by 4 bases; unmatched bases: 9. This CDR3 is built from 17 residues. The CDR3 sequence: CASSQEWGLGGADTQYF. As DNA, the CDR3 is TGTGCCAGCAGCCAAGAGTGGGGACTAGGAGGGGCAGATACGCAGTATTTT.

J is TRBJ1-1 and V is TRBV2; TRBD1 might be the D (6 bases). Germline values: CDR1 SNHLY, CDR2 FYNNEI. CDR3 length equals 15 residues. V was shortened by 4 bases and J by 1 base, with 13 bases between the two germline ends. In DNA form, the CDR3 reads TGTGCCAGCAGTGGGGAATCGACAGGGAACACTGAAGCTTTCTTT. It specifies CASSGESTGNTEAFF.

This clone has only a few counts. The V and J genes are TRBV1 and TRBJ2-7; TRBD2 is the table's D call, not checked against the DNA. TRBV1 is labeled a pseudogene. There are 15 residues in the CDR3. The CDR3 DNA is TGCACCAGCAGCCGGCGACGGGGAGGGAACTACGAGCAGTACTTC. Translating gives CTSSRRRGGNYEQYF.

This chain links TRBV5-1 with TRBJ1-1; 9 nucleotides agree with TRBD1. The CDR3 contains 14 residues. Per the germline V gene, CDR1 is SGHRS and CDR2 is YFSETQ. The V gene end was trimmed by 4 bases and the J gene end by 6 bases; junction bases not matched to a gene: 7. The CDR3 DNA follows: TGCGCCAGCAGCGGACAACAGGGGGCCGCTGAAGCTTTCTTT. It yields the protein CASSGQQGAAEAFF.

V and J are TRBV2 and TRBJ2-5; 8 nucleotides align to TRBD2. V shed 6 bases, J shed 7 bases, and the junction held 10 bases outside the gene matches. CDR1 is SNHLY, CDR2 FYNNEI, per germline. The CDR3 extends over 14 amino acids. This chain's CDR3 is CASSAPGGAGTQYF. For the CDR3, the DNA is TGTGCCAGCAGCGCTCCGGGGGGGGCAGGGACCCAGTACTTC.

The gene calls are TRBV18 and TRBJ2-6, with 8 bases identical to TRBD1. J lost 2 bases, V lost 4 bases, and 1 base had no gene match. The CDR3 has 15 amino acids. Per germline, CDR1 KGHSH and CDR2 LQKENI. Here the CDR3 DNA reads TGTGCCAGCTCACAGGACAGGGCTGGGGCCAACGTCCTGACTTTC. Encoded protein: CASSQDRAGANVLTF.

This chain joins TRBV5-1 and TRBJ2-7; 11 bases are a match to TRBD1. This CDR3 has 17 amino acids. The germline V gene encodes CDR1 SGHRS and CDR2 YFSETQ. Unmatched junction bases numbered 8, after V lost 3 bases and J lost 0 bases. The CDR3 region has the DNA TGCGCCAGCAGCTCCCAACCCGGGACAGGGGGCTCCTACGAGCAGTACTTC. Its protein is CASSSQPGTGGSYEQYF.

For the CDR3, the DNA is TGTGCCAGCAGTTACTCGATGTCTAGCGGGGGTCTTCCGCAGTATTTT. This gives the protein CASSYSMSSGGLPQYF. The rearrangement uses TRBV6-2 or TRBV6-3 and TRBJ2-3; 10 bases map to TRBD2. The length of the CDR3 is 16 residues. The J segment lost 10 bases and the V segment lost 0 bases, leaving 10 bases of the junction unmatched. The germline CDR1 and CDR2 sequences are MNHEY and SVGEGT.

V and J are TRBV4-2 and TRBJ1-2, with 9 bases identical to TRBD1. The V gene's germline CDR1 is LGHNA and CDR2 YNFKEQ. Losses at the gene ends were 0 bases for V and 1 base for J; bases not matched to a gene: 3. CDR3 length equals 16 residues. This chain's CDR3 is CASSQEGTGHNYGYTF. For the CDR3, the DNA is TGTGCCAGCAGCCAAGAGGGGACAGGGCATAACTATGGCTACACCTTC.

The rearrangement links TRBV15 to TRBJ1-1; 9 positions match TRBD1. Germline trimming cut 3 bases from V and 10 bases from J; bases unmatched to any gene: 9. Germline V gene lookup returns CDR1 LNHNV and CDR2 YYDKDF (reference sequence). The CDR3 loop spans 14 amino acids. CDR3 in DNA: TGTGCCACCAGCAGGACTCCGGGACAGGGATTAGCTTTCTTT. This translates into CATSRTPGQGLAFF.

The rearrangement links TRBV7-2 to TRBJ1-2, with D maybe TRBD1 (6 bases). Trimming took off 1 base at V and 7 bases at J, with 13 bases between the two ends. Germline assignment: CDR1 SGHTA and CDR2 FQGNSA. The CDR3 sequence is 14 residues long. The CDR3 bases are TGTGCCAGCAGCTTAGAACGCGGGGGGCGTGGCTACACCTTC. Its translation: CASSLERGGRGYTF.